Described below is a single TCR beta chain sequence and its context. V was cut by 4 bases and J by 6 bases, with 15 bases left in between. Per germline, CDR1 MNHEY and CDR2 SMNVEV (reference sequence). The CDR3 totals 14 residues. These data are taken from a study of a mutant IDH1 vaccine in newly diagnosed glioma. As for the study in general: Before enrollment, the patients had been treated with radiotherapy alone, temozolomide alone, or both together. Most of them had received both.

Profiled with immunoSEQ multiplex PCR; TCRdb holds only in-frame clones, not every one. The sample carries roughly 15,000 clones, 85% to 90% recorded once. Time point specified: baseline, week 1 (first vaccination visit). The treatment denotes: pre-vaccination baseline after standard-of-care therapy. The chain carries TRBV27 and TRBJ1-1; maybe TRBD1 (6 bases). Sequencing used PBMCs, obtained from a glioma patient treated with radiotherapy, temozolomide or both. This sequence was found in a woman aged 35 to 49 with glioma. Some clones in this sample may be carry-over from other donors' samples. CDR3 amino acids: CASSSTRRGAEAFF. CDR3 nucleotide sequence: TGTGCCAGCAGTTCGACTAGAAGGGGGGCTGAAGCTTTCTTT.